The rows below give T cell receptor beta chains drawn from one sample of a study of T-cell reconstitution after alpha-beta-depleted transplantation in children. TCRdb re-called the PCR reads through MiXCR, storing one row per CDR3 protein. The sample includes about 980,000 distinct CDR3 sequences, about 29% of them seen just once. Sequencing used PBMCs, mostly from graft donor cells, obtained 360 days after TCRalphabeta/CD19-depleted stem cell transplant. The receptors were gathered from a boy under three years old who had a stem cell transplant for SCID, so the T cells may come from the graft donor. Each CDR3 is given with its conserved first and last residue. A D gene is named only where the DNA matches it firmly. A clone size is listed for some rows: how often the clone was seen (once, few, many), or a class if it is expanded.

clone_size j_call v_call d_call cdr3_nt cdr3_aa
few TRBJ1-2 TRBV10-3 NA TGTGCCATCAGTGTTGGTGGCTATGGCTACACCTTC CAISVGGYGYTF
NA TRBJ2-6 TRBV30 NA TGTGCAATAGAACCCCCTGGGGCCAACGTCCTGACTTTC CAIEPPGANVLTF
NA TRBJ2-2 TRBV29-1 NA TGCAGCGTTGAAGACCTGACAGGACACACCGGGGAGCTGTTTTTT CSVEDLTGHTGELFF
few TRBJ2-1 TRBV6-5 TRBD1 TGTGCCAGCAGTTACTCCCAGACAGGGGGCAATGAGCAGTTCTTC CASSYSQTGGNEQFF
few TRBJ1-6 TRBV12-3/TRBV12-4 NA TGTGCCAGCAGTCTCCGTCGGCTTGATTCACCCCTCCACTTT CASSLRRLDSPLHF
few TRBJ1-5 TRBV7-9 TRBD1 TGTGCCAGCAGCGCCGCCGGGACAGATAATCAGCCCCAGCATTTT CASSAAGTDNQPQHF
NA TRBJ2-7 TRBV4-1 NA TGCGCCAGCAGCCAAGGGGTCCTCGGACTCAGCTACGAGCAGTACTTC CASSQGVLGLSYEQYF
NA TRBJ1-1 TRBV10-3 NA TGTGCCATCAGGAAGAGAGGACACAGAAACACTGAAGCTTTCTTT CAIRKRGHRNTEAFF
few TRBJ1-4 TRBV4-1 NA TGCGCCAGCAGCCACTACGATAGGGGCGAAGAAAAACTGTTTTTT CASSHYDRGEEKLFF
NA TRBJ2-7 TRBV2 NA TGTGCCAGCAGTGAACTAGGGGGGCCCTCCTACGAGCAGTACTTC CASSELGGPSYEQYF
NA TRBJ1-6 TRBV20-1 TRBD1 TGCAGTGCTAAGGGACAGGGCGGGTCACCCCTCCACTTT CSAKGQGGSPLHF
NA TRBJ2-3 TRBV5-1 TRBD2 TGCGCCAGCACCTCCTCCGGGACTAGAGCAGATACGCAGTATTTT CASTSSGTRADTQYF
NA TRBJ2-5 TRBV4-2 NA TGTGCCAGCAGCCAAGATTGGGGAGAGACCCAGTACTTC CASSQDWGETQYF
NA TRBJ2-1 TRBV11-3 NA TGTGCCAGCAGCTTAAACCAAGGGGGAGAGCAGTTCTTC CASSLNQGGEQFF
once TRBJ2-7 TRBV7-2 TRBD1 TGTGCCAGCAGCTTGCATGGAGCCGGGACAGGGGGTTACGAGCAGTACTTC CASSLHGAGTGGYEQYF
NA TRBJ2-1 TRBV4-1 TRBD2 TGCGCCAGCAGCCAAGATAGGGGACTAGCGGGGGATGAGCAGTTCTTC CASSQDRGLAGDEQFF
NA TRBJ2-7 TRBV12-3/TRBV12-4 NA TGTGCCAGCAGTTTTGGGGGCGCTACCTACGAGCAGTACTTC CASSFGGATYEQYF
NA TRBJ1-1 TRBV7-6 TRBD1 TGTGCCAGCAGCTTAGAACCTCCCGGGACAGTGAACACTGAAGCTTTCTTT CASSLEPPGTVNTEAFF
few TRBJ1-1 TRBV6-1 NA TGTGCCAGCAGTAGGGGGGGGATCTCCGAAGCTTTCTTT CASSRGGISEAFF
few TRBJ2-3 TRBV12-3/TRBV12-4 TRBD2 TGTGCCAGCAGCCCCACGGGACTAGGCACAGATACGCAGTATTTT CASSPTGLGTDTQYF
few TRBJ2-1 TRBV10-3 NA TGTGCCATCAGGTCTCCCGTCGGTGAGCAGTTCTTC CAIRSPVGEQFF
NA TRBJ2-1 TRBV14 TRBD2 TGTGCCAGCAGCCAAGAGGGGCTAGCGGGGGGCCCCTACAATGAGCAGTTCTTC CASSQEGLAGGPYNEQFF
few TRBJ2-5 TRBV4-1 NA TGCGCCAGCAGCCAAGGTGCCCTCCCGCAAGAGACCCAGTACTTC CASSQGALPQETQYF
NA TRBJ2-5 TRBV20-1 TRBD2 TGCAGTGCTAGAGGCGCGGGGGGCCCAGAGACCCAGTACTTC CSARGAGGPETQYF
few TRBJ1-2 TRBV4-1 NA TGCGCCAGCAGCCAAGTGTTGGGGTTTCAGACGCTCTATGGCTACACCTTC CASSQVLGFQTLYGYTF
NA TRBJ2-2 TRBV29-1 NA TGCAGCGTTGAGGGCACCGGGGAGCTGTTTTTT CSVEGTGELFF
NA TRBJ2-2 TRBV7-2 NA TGTGCCAGCAGCTTATTCAGCACCGGGGAGCTGTTTTTT CASSLFSTGELFF
NA TRBJ2-4 TRBV12-3/TRBV12-4 NA TGTGCCAGCAGTTTTTCAGAAGGAAACATTCAGTACTTC CASSFSEGNIQYF
many TRBJ2-7 TRBV12-3/TRBV12-4 NA TGTGCCAGCAGTACAGGGTCCTCCTACGAGCAGTACTTC CASSTGSSYEQYF
NA TRBJ2-3 TRBV4-2 NA TGTGCCAGCAGCCAAGAGGGTACGACCCTCAGCACAGATACGCAGTATTTT CASSQEGTTLSTDTQYF
NA TRBJ2-7 TRBV5-1 NA TGCGCCAGCAGTCGGGGCCCCAAATACTACGAGCAGTACTTC CASSRGPKYYEQYF
many TRBJ2-1 TRBV9 TRBD2 TGTGCCAGCAGCTCACGACTAGCGGGGGGGCATAATGAGCAGTTCTTC CASSSRLAGGHNEQFF
NA TRBJ2-3 TRBV4-1 NA TGCGCCAGCAGCCAAGCGCCTTCGGCGCATGATACGCAGTATTTT CASSQAPSAHDTQYF
NA TRBJ2-5 TRBV28 TRBD1 TGTGCCAGCAGCCCGACAGGGGGCGGATGGGAAGAGACCCAGTACTTC CASSPTGGGWEETQYF
NA TRBJ2-1 TRBV7-7 TRBD2 TGTGCCAGCAGCTCGGGACTAGCGGACAATGAGCAGTTCTTC CASSSGLADNEQFF
few TRBJ2-7 TRBV4-1 TRBD2 TGCGCCAGCAGCTACACCTTGGCGGGGGGGGACTACGAGCAGTACTTC CASSYTLAGGDYEQYF
NA TRBJ2-4 TRBV11-2 NA TGTGCCAGCAGACCGAGGGAACAGGAGGGGCTCAAAAACATTCAGTACTTC CASRPREQEGLKNIQYF
NA TRBJ1-1 TRBV12-3/TRBV12-4 TRBD1 TGTGCCAGCAATCTGGGACAGGGTCTCATGAACACTGAAGCTTTCTTT CASNLGQGLMNTEAFF
NA TRBJ2-3 TRBV12-3/TRBV12-4 NA TGTGCCAGCAGTCCTCGACAGACCACAGATACGCAGTATTTT CASSPRQTTDTQYF
few TRBJ2-5 TRBV20-1 NA TGCAGTGCTAGTCCACTGTCCGAGACCCAGTACTTC CSASPLSETQYF
few TRBJ2-5 TRBV29-1 NA TGCAGCGTTGGCTTTGGTTCCCAAGAGACCCAGTACTTC CSVGFGSQETQYF
NA TRBJ2-7 TRBV27 TRBD2 TGTGCCAGCCCACCTGGCGGCCCGGGACTAGCGGGGTACAAGCAGTACTTC CASPPGGPGLAGYKQYF
NA TRBJ1-2 TRBV20-1 NA TGCAGTGCTAGAACAACCCCATCAGGGCGATATGGCTACACCTTC CSARTTPSGRYGYTF
NA TRBJ1-2 TRBV18 TRBD1 TGTGCCAGCTCACGGCAACCGGGACAGGGGGATGGCTACACCTTC CASSRQPGQGDGYTF
few TRBJ2-5 TRBV12-3/TRBV12-4 NA TGTGCCAGCAGTTTCGGCGGGTACCAAGAGACCCAGTACTTC CASSFGGYQETQYF
many TRBJ1-1 TRBV7-2 NA TGTGCCAGCAGCTTAATTCCCAACTCGAACACTGAAGCTTTCTTT CASSLIPNSNTEAFF
NA TRBJ2-1 TRBV7-2 TRBD2 TGTGCCAGCAGGATAGAACTAGCGGTCTACAATGAGCAGTTCTTC CASRIELAVYNEQFF
few TRBJ2-1 TRBV5-1 NA TGCGCCAGCAGCTACCCAGGGCCCGGACTCCATGCTGAGCAGTTCTTC CASSYPGPGLHAEQFF
NA TRBJ2-2 TRBV7-2 TRBD2 TGTGCCAGCAGCTTCGATAGGCGGGGGGAAGCCGGGGAGCTGTTTTTT CASSFDRRGEAGELFF
NA TRBJ2-3 TRBV27 TRBD2 TGTGCCAGCAGTCCCTGGACTAGAGATACGCAGTATTTT CASSPWTRDTQYF
few TRBJ2-3 TRBV27 TRBD2 TGTGCCAGTAAGAGCGGGGCCAGCAGAGATACGCAGTATTTT CASKSGASRDTQYF